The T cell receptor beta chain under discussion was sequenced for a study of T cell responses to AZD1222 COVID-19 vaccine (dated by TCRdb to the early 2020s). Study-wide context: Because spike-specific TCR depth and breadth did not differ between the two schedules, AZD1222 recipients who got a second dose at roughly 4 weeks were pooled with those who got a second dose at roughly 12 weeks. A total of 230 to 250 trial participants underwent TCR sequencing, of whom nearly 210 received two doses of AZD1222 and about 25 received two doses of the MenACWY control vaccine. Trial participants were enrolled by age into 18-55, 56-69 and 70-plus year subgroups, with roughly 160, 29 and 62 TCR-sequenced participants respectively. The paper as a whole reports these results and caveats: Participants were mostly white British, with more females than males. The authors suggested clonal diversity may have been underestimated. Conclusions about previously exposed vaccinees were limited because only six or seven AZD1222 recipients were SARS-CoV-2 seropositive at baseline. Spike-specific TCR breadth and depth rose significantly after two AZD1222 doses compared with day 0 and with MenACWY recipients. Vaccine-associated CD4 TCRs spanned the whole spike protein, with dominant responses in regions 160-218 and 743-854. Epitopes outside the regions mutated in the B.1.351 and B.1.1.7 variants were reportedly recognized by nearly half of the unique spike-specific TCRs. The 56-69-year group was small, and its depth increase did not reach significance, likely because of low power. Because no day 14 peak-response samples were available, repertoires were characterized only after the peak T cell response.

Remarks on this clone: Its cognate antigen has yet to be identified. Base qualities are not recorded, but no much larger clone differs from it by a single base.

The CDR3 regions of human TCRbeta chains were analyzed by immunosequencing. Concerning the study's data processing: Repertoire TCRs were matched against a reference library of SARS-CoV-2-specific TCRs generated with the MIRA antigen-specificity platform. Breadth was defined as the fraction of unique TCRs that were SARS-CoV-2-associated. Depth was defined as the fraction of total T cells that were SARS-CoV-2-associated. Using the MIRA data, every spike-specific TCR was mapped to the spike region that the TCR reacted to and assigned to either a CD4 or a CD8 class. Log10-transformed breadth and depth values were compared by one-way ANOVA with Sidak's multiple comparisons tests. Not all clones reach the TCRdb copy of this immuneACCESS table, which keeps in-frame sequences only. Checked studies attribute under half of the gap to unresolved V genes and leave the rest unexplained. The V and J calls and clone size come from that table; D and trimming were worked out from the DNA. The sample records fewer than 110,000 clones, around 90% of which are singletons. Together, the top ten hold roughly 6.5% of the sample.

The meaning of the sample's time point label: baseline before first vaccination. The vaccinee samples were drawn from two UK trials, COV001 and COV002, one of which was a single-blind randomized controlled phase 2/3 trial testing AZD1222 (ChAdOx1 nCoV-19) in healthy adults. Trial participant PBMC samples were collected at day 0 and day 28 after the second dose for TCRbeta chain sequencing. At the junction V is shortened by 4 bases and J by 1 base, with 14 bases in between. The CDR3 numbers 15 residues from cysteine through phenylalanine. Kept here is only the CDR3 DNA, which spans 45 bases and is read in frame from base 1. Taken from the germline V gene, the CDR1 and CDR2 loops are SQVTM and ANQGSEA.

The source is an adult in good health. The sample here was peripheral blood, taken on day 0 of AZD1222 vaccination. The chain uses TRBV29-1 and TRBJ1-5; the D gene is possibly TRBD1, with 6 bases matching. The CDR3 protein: CSVVAGADSNQPQHF. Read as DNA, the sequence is TGCAGCGTTGTAGCGGGGGCCGACAGCAATCAGCCCCAGCATTTT. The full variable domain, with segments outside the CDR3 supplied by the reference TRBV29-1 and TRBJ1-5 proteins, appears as SAVISQKPSRDICQRGTSLTIQCQVDSQVTMMFWYRQQPGQSLTLIATANQGSEATYESGFVIDKFPISRPNLTFSTLTVSNMSPEDSSIYLCSVVAGADSNQPQHFGDGTRLSIL.